This T cell receptor (beta chain) appears in the sequencing data of a study of Graves' ophthalmopathy and Graves' hyperthyroidism. To note about this clonotype: Its antigen is undetermined.

Study findings and constraints: Among expanded thyroid clonotypes above 0.001 frequency, most also occurred in blood.

TCR beta CDR3 regions were amplified from RNA transcripts. First-round RT-PCR employed HTBI primers, with a second-round multiplex PCR after it. TCRdb fed the multiplex PCR reads into MiXCR, producing one record per CDR3 protein. The table lists under 60,000 distinct CDR3 sequences, about half of them singletons. The germline gives CDR1 SGDLS, CDR2 YYNGEE. V lost 2 bases to trimming and J lost 9 bases, with 12 bases between them. There are 14 residues in the CDR3. J is TRBJ1-6 and V is TRBV9; D unclear. The specimen sequenced was peripheral blood. The TCR was taken from an adult woman with Graves' ophthalmopathy. The CDR3 loop reads CASSVGLPVSPLHF. CDR3 sequence (DNA): TGTGCCAGCAGCGTGGGCTTACCCGTTTCACCCCTCCACTTT.